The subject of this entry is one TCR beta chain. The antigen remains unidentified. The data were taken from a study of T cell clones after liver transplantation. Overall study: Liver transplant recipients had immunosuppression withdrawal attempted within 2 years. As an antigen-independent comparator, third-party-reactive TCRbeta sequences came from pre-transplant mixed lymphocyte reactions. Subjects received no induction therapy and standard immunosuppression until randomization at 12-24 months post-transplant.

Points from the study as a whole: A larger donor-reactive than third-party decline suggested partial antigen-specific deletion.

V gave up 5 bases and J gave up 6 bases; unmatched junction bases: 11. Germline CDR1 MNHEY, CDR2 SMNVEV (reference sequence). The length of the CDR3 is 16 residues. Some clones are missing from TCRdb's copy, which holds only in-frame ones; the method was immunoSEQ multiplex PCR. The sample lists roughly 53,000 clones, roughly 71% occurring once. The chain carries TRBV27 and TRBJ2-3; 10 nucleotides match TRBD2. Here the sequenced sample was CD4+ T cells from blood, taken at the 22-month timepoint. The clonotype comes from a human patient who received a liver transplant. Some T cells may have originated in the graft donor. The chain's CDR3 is CASSQTKRGGGDTQYF. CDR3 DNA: TGTGCCAGCAGTCAGACTAAGCGGGGGGGCGGGGATACGCAGTATTTT.